This record concerns one TCR beta chain sequence. Antigen: not known. The CDR3 has 13 residues. Per germline, CDR1 SEHNR and CDR2 FQNEAQ (reference sequence). V was pared by 1 base and J by 2 bases, with 6 bases between. MiXCR, applied by TCRdb to the reads, yields one record per CDR3 protein. This table holds about 69,000 distinct CDR3 sequences, under 30% found once. This sample was included in a study of T cell repertoires in cytomegalovirus infection. Study as a whole: HLA-B-restricted CMV epitopes that are well studied were used alongside recently identified HLA-C-restricted ones. Evidence of both CMV infection and a matching HLA type came from public TCR beta signatures.

The study's findings and limits: It was HLA-C-restricted CMV-specific TCR beta clonotypes that dominated the response ex vivo.

The receptor was isolated from a human donor in good health (CMV status not recorded). Some clones in this sample may be carry-over from other donors' samples. The rearrangement uses TRBV7-9 and TRBJ2-7; D not resolved. The sample here was CD8+ T cells from cultured PBMCs, taken from culture after CMV antigen stimulation. The CDR3 is CASSLEVTYEQYF. The CDR3 DNA is TGTGCCAGCAGCTTAGAGGTCACCTACGAGCAGTACTTC.